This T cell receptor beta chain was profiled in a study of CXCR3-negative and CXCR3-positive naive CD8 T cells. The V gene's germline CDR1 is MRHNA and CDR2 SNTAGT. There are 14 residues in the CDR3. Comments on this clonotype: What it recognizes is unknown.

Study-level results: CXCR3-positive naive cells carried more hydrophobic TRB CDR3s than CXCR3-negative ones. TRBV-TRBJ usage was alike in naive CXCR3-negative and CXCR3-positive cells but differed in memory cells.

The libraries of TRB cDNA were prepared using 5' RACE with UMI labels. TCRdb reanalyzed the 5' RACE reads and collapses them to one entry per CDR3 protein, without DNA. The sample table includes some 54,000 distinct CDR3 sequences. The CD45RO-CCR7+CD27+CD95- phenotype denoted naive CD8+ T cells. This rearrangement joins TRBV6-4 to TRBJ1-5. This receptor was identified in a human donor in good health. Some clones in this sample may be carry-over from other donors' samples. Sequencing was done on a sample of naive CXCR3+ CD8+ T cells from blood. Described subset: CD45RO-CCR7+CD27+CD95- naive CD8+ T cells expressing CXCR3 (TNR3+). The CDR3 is CASSGWAYEGPQHF.